This T cell receptor (beta chain) was retrieved from a study of control samples from healthy donors and cancer patients (dated by TCRdb to about 2020). Libraries were built with the immunoSEQ multiplex PCR assay. TCRdb took this table from immuneACCESS and kept in-frame rearrangements with V and J called. Such tables lack part of the clones; where checked against another copy, unresolved V genes explain under half of the gap, and the rest is unexplained. The sample table shows around 48,000 clones, and about 94% are seen once. The ten largest account for 23% of the sample. About this clone itself: It has no known antigen specificity. At one of its ends the junction is not consistent with the germline gene, which may arise from a read error. This sample includes further DNA sequences coding for the same CDR3.

The CDR3, cysteine through phenylalanine, is 13 amino acids long. Just CDR3 DNA is preserved here, 39 bases in frame from base 1. CDR1 and CDR2, looked up from the germline V gene, are MNHEY and SVGAGI. The TCR comes from a woman aged 45-65 years with head and neck cancer. The rearrangement joined TRBV6-5 to TRBJ1-5, with no D gene named confidently. The sample was PBMCs. The bases are TGCGCCAGCAGTCTGAGTAGCAATCAGCCCCAGCATTTT. The encoded protein is CASSLSSNQPQHF.